Sequencing of this T cell receptor (beta chain) was carried out in a study of T cells in localized non-small cell lung cancer. General study results and limits: The appearance of a median roughly 56 of the top 100 tumor clones was seen in adjacent lung.

Concerning this clone: What it binds is unknown.

TCRdb's table, derived via immunoSEQ multiplex PCR, lists solely in-frame clones and lacks some. Here the sample spans approximately 10,000 clones, roughly 90% being singletons. CDR1 is MNHEY and CDR2 is SVGAGI in the germline V gene. Between the trimmed V and J ends, which lost 6 bases and 5 bases, there was a span of 19 bases. This CDR3 comprises 15 residues. The chain couples TRBV6-5 to TRBJ2-5; no firm D call. This specimen was peripheral blood, taken before any cancer treatment. The clonotype originates from a male donor at least 60 years old with stage III lung adenocarcinoma. The CDR3 sequence: CASRRQAPLQETQYF. The CDR3 coding sequence is TGTGCCAGCAGACGCCAAGCACCGCTACAGGAGACCCAGTACTTC.